This T cell receptor (beta chain) appears in the sequencing data of a study of control samples from healthy donors and cancer patients. The V gene lost 0 bases and the J gene lost 9 bases, with 18 bases spanning the gap. The CDR3 loop spans 17 amino acids. Profiling relied on immunoSEQ multiplex PCR, and the TCRdb table lists in-frame clones only, not all of them. Of under 150,000 clones in the sample, 93% were seen once. The rearrangement uses TRBV23-1 and TRBJ1-6; D remains unclear. TRBV23-1 has ORF status, its function being uncertain. This clonotype was obtained from a man aged 25 to 40 in good health. Source material: blood. For the CDR3, the DNA is TGCGCCAGCAGTCAATCTGAGATTTCCCCTGAAGGTTCACCCCTCCACTTT. Protein product: CASSQSEISPEGSPLHF.